This T cell receptor beta chain stems from a study of T-cell reconstitution after alpha-beta-depleted transplantation in children. Unique molecular identifiers were incorporated when the TCRbeta library was constructed. TCRdb reprocessed the PCR reads via MiXCR and lists one record per CDR3 protein. The sample lists approximately 520,000 distinct CDR3 sequences, 30% to 35% occurring once. V lost 4 bases and J lost 8, with 17 bases in between. Germline CDR1 reads SGHTA; CDR2 reads FQGNSA. CDR3 length equals 14 residues. The J gene is TRBJ1-1, the V gene TRBV7-2, with TRBD1 as a possible D gene (5 bases). The source of this sequence is a human donor who donated a stem cell graft to a child with aplastic anemia. The material was PBMCs from the stem cell graft donor, obtained from the stem cell graft. The CDR3 is CASSSLLGLGEAFF. CDR3 coding DNA: TGTGCCAGCAGCTCTCTTCTGGGGCTTGGCGAAGCTTTCTTT.